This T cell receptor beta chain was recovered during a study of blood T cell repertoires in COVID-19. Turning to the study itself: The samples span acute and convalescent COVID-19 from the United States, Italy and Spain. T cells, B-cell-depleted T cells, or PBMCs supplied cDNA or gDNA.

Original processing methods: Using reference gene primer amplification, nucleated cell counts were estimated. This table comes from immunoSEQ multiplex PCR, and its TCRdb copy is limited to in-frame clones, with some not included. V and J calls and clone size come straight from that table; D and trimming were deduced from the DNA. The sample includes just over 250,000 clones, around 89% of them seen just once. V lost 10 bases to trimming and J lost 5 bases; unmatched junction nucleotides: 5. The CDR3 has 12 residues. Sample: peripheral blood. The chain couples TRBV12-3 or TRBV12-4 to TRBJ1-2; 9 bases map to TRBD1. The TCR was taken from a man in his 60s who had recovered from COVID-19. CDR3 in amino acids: CATNRGRYGYTF. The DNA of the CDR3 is TGTGCCACAAACAGGGGGCGTTATGGCTACACCTTC.